One sample yielded the 23 T cell receptor beta chains listed below, sequenced in a study of T cells in Graves' hyperthyroidism and ophthalmopathy. Regions amplified from RNA transcripts were the TCR beta CDR3 regions. Primed by the HTBI set, a first-round RT-PCR was run on the TCR CDR3. TCRdb reanalysed the multiplex PCR reads using MiXCR and keeps one entry per CDR3 protein. Of under 350,000 distinct CDR3 sequences in the sample, about an eighth were seen once. The sequenced sample was blood. The source of these receptors is a woman under 40 with Graves' hyperthyroidism that later progressed to Graves' ophthalmopathy.

This clonotype was observed many times. CDR3 nucleotide sequence: TGTGCCAGCAGCTTAGTAGCGGGAGTAGCCAAAAACATTCAGTACTTC. This encodes CASSLVAGVAKNIQYF. The genes are TRBV7-2 and TRBJ2-4, with TRBD2 identical over 9 bases. Unmatched junction bases numbered 1, after V lost 1 base and J lost 0 bases. Per germline, CDR1 SGHTA and CDR2 FQGNSA. This CDR3 is built from 16 residues.

A note on this clonotype: This may be a read error: a much more frequent sequence differs by one nucleotide. The rearrangement uses TRBV5-1 and TRBJ2-1, with D perhaps matching TRBD2 (6 bases). CDR3 length: 15 residues. The V gene's germline CDR1 is SGHRS and CDR2 YFSETQ. The CDR3 DNA is TGCGCCAGCAGCTTAGACGGGACTCCCTACAATGGGCAGTTCTTC. This translates into CASSLDGTPYNGQFF.

The chain uses TRBV7-9 and TRBJ2-1; 7 nucleotides agree with TRBD1. The CDR3 sequence is 15 residues long. V gave up 6 bases and J gave up 10 bases; unmatched junction bases: 15. Germline V gives CDR1 SEHNR, CDR2 FQNEAQ (reference sequence). Written as DNA, the CDR3 is TGTGCCAGCAGTTTTAGAGAAGGGGGCGGGCGGGAGCAGTTCTTC. Translating it yields CASSFREGGGREQFF.

This clonotype showed up many times. V usage is TRBV18 and J usage is TRBJ1-1; tentatively, D is TRBD1 (6 bases). Germline values: CDR1 KGHSH, CDR2 LQKENI. The CDR3 is made up of 16 amino acids. Trimming took 3 bases from V and 5 from J, leaving 19 bases between them. The CDR3 spells CASSPTGLFVLTEAFF. In DNA, the CDR3 is TGTGCCAGCTCACCTACAGGGCTTTTTGTTTTAACTGAAGCTTTCTTT. Full variable domain (missing parts from reference TRBV18 and TRBJ1-1): NAGVMQNPRHLVRRRGQEARLRCSPMKGHSHVYWYRQLPEEGLKFMVYLQKENIIDESGMPKERFSAEFPKEGPSILRIQQVVRGDSAAYFCASSPTGLFVLTEAFFGQGTRLTVV.

This clonotype was recorded many times. The rearrangement links TRBV27 to TRBJ2-3, with TRBD1 as a possible D gene (6 bases). The CDR3 length is 14 residues. Germline V CDR1 and CDR2: MNHEY, SMNVEV (reference sequence). Trimming pared 5 bases from V and 6 bases from J, leaving 15 bases between. CDR3: CASSLPGHLDTQYF. The CDR3 coding sequence is TGTGCCAGCAGTCTTCCGGGACACCTGGATACGCAGTATTTT.

This clonotype was counted a single time. Since a much larger clone is just one base distant, this may be a read error. The chain recombines TRBV20-1 with TRBJ2-3, with D perhaps TRBD2 (6 bases). The CDR3 extends over 15 amino acids. CDR1 DFQATT and CDR2 SNEGSKA come from the germline V gene (reference sequence). Trimming took off 8 bases at V and 2 bases at J, with 20 bases between the two ends. The CDR3 DNA reads TGCAGTACCCCGACAGCTAGCGCTTACACAGATACGCAGTATTTT. It translates to CSTPTASAYTDTQYF.

At least ten counts were recorded for this clonotype. This chain joins TRBV27 and TRBJ2-5; D remains ambiguous. V was pared by 3 bases and J by 4 bases, with 9 bases between. Germline CDR1 and CDR2: MNHEY and SMNVEV (reference sequence). CDR3 length: 13 amino acids. CDR3 nucleotide sequence: TGTGCCAGCAGTTTCAGTTTCAGAGAGACCCAGTACTTC. This gives the protein CASSFSFRETQYF.

In its sample, this clonotype was seen a few times. A much larger clone sits a single nucleotide away, making a read error possible. The rearrangement uses TRBV7-2 and TRBJ1-2; 8 nucleotides align to TRBD1. The CDR3 loop spans 14 amino acids. The germline CDR1 and CDR2 sequences are SGHTA and FQGNSA. CDR3: CASSSSPQGGGNTF. CDR3 sequence (DNA): TGTGCCAGCAGCTCATCCCCACAGGGGGGTGGCAACACCTTC.

This clonotype appeared many times. The V gene is TRBV5-1, the J gene TRBJ1-1; D gene uncertain. This CDR3 region has 15 residues. Between the trimmed V and J ends, which lost 3 bases and 6 bases, there was a span of 18 bases. The germline V gene has CDR1 SGHRS and CDR2 YFSETQ. As DNA, the CDR3 is TGCGCCAGCAGCTCCCCACGAGATAGCGGGGCTGAAGCTTTCTTT. Its translation is CASSSPRDSGAEAFF.

This clonotype appeared many times. The J gene is TRBJ2-7, the V gene TRBV28; the D gene is possibly TRBD2 (6 bases). The CDR3 is made up of 14 amino acids. V was cut by 6 bases and J by 8 bases, with 20 bases left in between. Germline-derived CDR1 and CDR2 are MDHEN and SYDVKM. The chain's CDR3 is CASSVGGVLGQQYF. As DNA, the CDR3 is TGTGCCAGCAGCGTCGGCGGGGTCCTGGGGCAGCAGTACTTC.

The chain couples TRBV28 to TRBJ2-7, with D perhaps TRBD2 (5 bases). The CDR3 consists of 15 residues. Germline assignment: CDR1 MDHEN and CDR2 SYDVKM. V lost 1 base and J 3 bases, leaving 13 bases between the germline ends. This CDR3 reads CASSLSQTGSYEQYF. The CDR3 DNA is TGTGCCAGCAGTTTATCCCAAACGGGGAGCTACGAGCAGTACTTC.

This clonotype was detected ten times or more. The J gene is TRBJ2-3, the V gene TRBV5-6; the match to TRBD2 covers 7 bases. V lost 6 bases to trimming and J lost 2 bases; unmatched junction nucleotides: 9. Germline CDR1 and CDR2: SGHDT and YYEEEE. CDR3 length: 15 amino acids. Here the CDR3 reads CASTSPGLPTDTQYF. CDR3 nucleotide sequence: TGTGCCAGCACATCCCCGGGACTACCCACAGATACGCAGTATTTT. Complete variable domain (other parts from reference TRBV5-6 and TRBJ2-3): DAGVTQSPTHLIKTRGQQVTLRCSPKSGHDTVSWYQQALGQGPQFIFQYYEEEERQRGNFPDRFSGHQFPNYSSELNVNALLLGDSALYLCASTSPGLPTDTQYFGPGTRLTVL.

This clonotype was observed many times. The junction departs from the called germline gene at one end, perhaps through a read error. This rearrangement joins TRBV29-1 to TRBJ2-7; TRBD1 might be the D (5 bases). This CDR3 is 11 amino acids long. The germline V gene encodes CDR1 SQVTM and CDR2 ANQGSEA. The CDR3 sequence is CSVKDSYEQYF. The CDR3 DNA is TGCAGCGTTAAAGACAGCTACGAGCAGTACTTC.

This chain joins TRBV28 and TRBJ1-3; TRBD1 aligns across 11 bases. Trimming cost V 5 bases and J 6 bases; bases outside gene matches: 12. Germline CDR1 is MDHEN and CDR2 is SYDVKM. The CDR3 spans 17 residues. This CDR3 is CASSHFLGTGGENTIYF. CDR3 nucleotides: TGTGCCAGCAGTCACTTCTTAGGGACAGGGGGAGAAAACACCATATATTTT.

In this sample, this clonotype turned up a few times. The J gene is TRBJ2-3, the V gene TRBV7-3, with 10 bases lining up with TRBD2. CDR1 and CDR2 (germline): SGHTA, FQGTGA. The ends lost 2 bases at V and 5 bases at J; junction bases unmatched: 10. The CDR3 covers 17 residues. The CDR3 DNA reads TGTGCCAGCAGCTTATGGGGTCTAGCGGGAGTGGTAGATACGCAGTATTTT. It translates to CASSLWGLAGVVDTQYF.

V gene TRBV20-1 combines with J gene TRBJ2-1; 12 nucleotides line up with TRBD2. CDR3 size: 13 residues. CDR1 and CDR2 (germline): DFQATT, SNEGSKA (reference sequence). The CDR3 sequence is CSLAGGAYNEQFF. The CDR3 DNA reads TGCTCCCTAGCGGGAGGGGCCTACAATGAGCAGTTCTTC.

This clonotype was found many times. The CDR3: CASSLRTSGRKNEQYF. The CDR3 DNA follows: TGTGCCAGCAGCCTCCGGACTAGCGGGAGGAAAAACGAGCAGTACTTC. V and J are TRBV7-2 and TRBJ2-7; 14 nucleotides align to TRBD2. V shed 5 bases and J 5 bases; nucleotides not matched to a gene: 8. Germline V gives CDR1 SGHTA, CDR2 FQGNSA. CDR3 length: 16 amino acids.

In its sample, this clonotype was seen many times. V is TRBV7-2 and J is TRBJ2-1, with 16 bases matching TRBD2. CDR1 is SGHTA, CDR2 FQGNSA, per germline. The CDR3 contains 16 residues. The ends lost 5 bases at V and 8 bases at J; junction bases unmatched: 6. The CDR3 region has the DNA TGTGCCAGCAGCCCGGGACTAGCGGGAGGGGCCCATGAGCAGTTCTTC. Residues: CASSPGLAGGAHEQFF.

In its sample, this clonotype was seen many times. The chain carries TRBV27 and TRBJ1-5, with D perhaps matching TRBD1 (6 bases). Germline lookup yields CDR1 MNHEY and CDR2 SMNVEV (reference sequence). Trimming stripped 6 bases from V and 5 bases from J, with 8 bases between. CDR3 length: 12 residues. CDR3 residues: CASRSGDQPQHF. The CDR3, as DNA: TGTGCCAGCAGATCAGGGGATCAGCCCCAGCATTTT.

This clonotype was seen a single time. A much larger clonotype is one base distant, so this may be a read error. The chain carries TRBV15 and TRBJ1-2; D is unclear. This CDR3 is 16 amino acids long. Germline lookup yields CDR1 LNHNV and CDR2 YYDKDF (reference sequence). The V gene lost 0 bases and the J gene lost 4 bases, with 15 bases spanning the gap. CDR3 DNA sequence: TGTGCCACCAGCAGAGATAAAAGTCAGACTAGCTATGGCTACACCTTC. Residues: CATSRDKSQTSYGYTF.

This sequence joins TRBV7-9 and TRBJ1-1; D gene ambiguous. CDR3 length: 14 residues. Germline-derived CDR1 and CDR2 are SEHNR and FQNEAQ (reference sequence). The V end lost 0 bases, the J end lost 6 bases, and 11 bases lay between the germline ends. CDR3: CASSLASTSPEAFF. CDR3 in DNA: TGTGCCAGCAGCTTAGCTTCTACCAGCCCTGAAGCTTTCTTT.

This clonotype was counted between two and nine times. The V and J genes are TRBV27 and TRBJ2-1; 11 bases line up with TRBD2. V lost 2 bases and J lost 8; bases outside the gene matches: 11. This CDR3 comprises 17 residues. Germline V CDR1 and CDR2: MNHEY, SMNVEV (reference sequence). This CDR3 reads CASSLLAGGPYIHEQFF. The DNA for the CDR3 is TGTGCCAGCAGTTTACTAGCGGGAGGCCCCTATATCCATGAGCAGTTCTTC.

This clonotype has at least ten counts. The chain joins TRBV27 to TRBJ1-3; TRBD1 might be the D (5 bases). V was cut by 5 bases and J by 5 bases, with 16 bases left in between. The CDR3 totals 15 residues. The germline V gene encodes CDR1 MNHEY and CDR2 SMNVEV (reference sequence). CDR3: CASSITAGRRNTIYF. DNA of the CDR3: TGTGCCAGCAGTATAACCGCAGGGAGAAGAAACACCATATATTTT.